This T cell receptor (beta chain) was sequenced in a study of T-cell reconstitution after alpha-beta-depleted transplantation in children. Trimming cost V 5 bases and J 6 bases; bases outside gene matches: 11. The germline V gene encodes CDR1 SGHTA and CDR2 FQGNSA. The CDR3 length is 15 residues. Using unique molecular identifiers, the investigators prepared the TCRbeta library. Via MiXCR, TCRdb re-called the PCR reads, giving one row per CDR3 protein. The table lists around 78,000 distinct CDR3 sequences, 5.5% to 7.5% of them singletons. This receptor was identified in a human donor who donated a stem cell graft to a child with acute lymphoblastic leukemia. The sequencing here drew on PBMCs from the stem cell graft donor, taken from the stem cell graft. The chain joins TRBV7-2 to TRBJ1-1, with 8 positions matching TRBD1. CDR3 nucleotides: TGTGCCAGCAGCCCCAGGGGGCAGTGGGGTCCTGAAGCTTTCTTT. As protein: CASSPRGQWGPEAFF.